This T cell receptor beta chain emerged from a study of tumor-infiltrating lymphocytes in primary liver carcinoma. Study-wide results and limits: Only about 8-25% of top clones spanned all five tumor regions. Overlap in tumor-adjacent and tumor-blood pairs fell below that of tumor region pairs.

Concerning this clonotype itself: Its matching antigen is unknown. One junction end disagrees with the germline gene, perhaps due to a read error.

RNA and DNA were co-extracted from around 20-30 mg of unsorted bulk tissue. Total RNA amounting to 450 to 550 ng was the source from which TCR beta cDNA was made with a constant-region primer. ARM-PCR, slightly modified, supplied the TCR beta libraries through three nested multiplex PCR rounds. From the multiplex PCR reads, TCRdb called clonotypes with MiXCR, one entry per CDR3 protein. The sample contains more than 70,000 distinct CDR3 sequences, approximately 77% of which appear only once. The specimen was liver tumor tissue from sampling region 1. Sample subset: tumor region T1, superior pole. This TCR came from a man between 35 and 55 years old with primary liver carcinoma and hepatitis B virus infection.

The CDR3 reads CALSGKGDTEAFF. CDR3 nucleotides: TGTGCCTTGAGTGGGAAGGGTGACACTGAAGCTTTCTTT. The chain joins TRBV30 to TRBJ1-1; D gene unclear. CDR1 is GTSNPN and CDR2 is SVGIG in the germline V gene (reference sequence). This CDR3 has 13 amino acids.